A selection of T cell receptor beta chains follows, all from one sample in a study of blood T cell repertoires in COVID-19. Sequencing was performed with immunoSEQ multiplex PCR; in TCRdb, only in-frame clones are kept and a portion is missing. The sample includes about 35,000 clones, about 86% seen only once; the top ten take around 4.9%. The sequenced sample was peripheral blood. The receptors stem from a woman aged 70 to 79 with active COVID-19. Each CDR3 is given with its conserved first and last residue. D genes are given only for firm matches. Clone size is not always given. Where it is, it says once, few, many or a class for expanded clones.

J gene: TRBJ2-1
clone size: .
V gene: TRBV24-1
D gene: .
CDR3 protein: CATSDPTTDSNEQFF
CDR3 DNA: TGTGCCACCAGTGATCCTACGACAGATTCCAATGAGCAGTTCTTC

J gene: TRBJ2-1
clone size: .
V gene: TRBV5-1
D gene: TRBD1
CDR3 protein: CASSLAGTGGHNEQFF
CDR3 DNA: TGCGCCAGCAGCTTGGCTGGGACAGGGGGCCACAATGAGCAGTTCTTC

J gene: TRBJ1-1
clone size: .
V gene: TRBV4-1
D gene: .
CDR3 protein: CASSQEPGNTEAFF
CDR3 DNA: TGCGCCAGCAGCCAAGAACCAGGAAACACTGAAGCTTTCTTT

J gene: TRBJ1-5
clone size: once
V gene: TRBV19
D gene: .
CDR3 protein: CASSNMAAQHF
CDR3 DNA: TGTGCCAGTAGTAATATGGCAGCCCAGCATTTT

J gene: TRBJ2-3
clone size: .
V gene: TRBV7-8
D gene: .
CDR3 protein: CASSLNSLGADTQYF
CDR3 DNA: TGTGCCAGCAGCTTAAACAGCCTCGGTGCAGATACGCAGTATTTT

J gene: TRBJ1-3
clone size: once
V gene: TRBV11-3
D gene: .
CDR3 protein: CASSLQELSGNTIYF
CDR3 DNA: TGTGCCAGCAGTCTACAGGAGCTCTCTGGAAACACCATATATTTT

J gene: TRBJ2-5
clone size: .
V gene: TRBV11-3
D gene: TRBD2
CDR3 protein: CASRTSAETQYF
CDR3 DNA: TGTGCCAGCAGGACTAGCGCAGAGACCCAGTACTTC

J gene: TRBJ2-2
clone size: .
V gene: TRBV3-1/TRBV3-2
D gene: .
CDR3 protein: CASTSPGYTGELFF
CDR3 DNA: TGTGCCAGCACGTCCCCCGGTTACACCGGGGAGCTGTTTTTT

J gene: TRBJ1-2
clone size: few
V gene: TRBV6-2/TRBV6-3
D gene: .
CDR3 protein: CASSYSSTGLQDYGYTF
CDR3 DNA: TGTGCCAGCAGTTACTCATCTACAGGCCTCCAGGACTATGGCTACACCTTC

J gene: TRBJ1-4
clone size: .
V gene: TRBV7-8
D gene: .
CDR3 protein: CASSLGHVSEKLFF
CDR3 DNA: TGTGCCAGCAGCTTAGGGCATGTCAGTGAAAAACTGTTTTTT

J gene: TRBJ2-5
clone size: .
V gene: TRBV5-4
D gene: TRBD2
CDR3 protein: CASSPRLAGVQETQYF
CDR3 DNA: TGTGCCAGCAGCCCAAGACTAGCGGGGGTCCAAGAGACCCAGTACTTC

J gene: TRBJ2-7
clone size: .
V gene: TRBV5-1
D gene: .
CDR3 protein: CASSDGQPSLYEQYF
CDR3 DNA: TGCGCCAGCAGCGACGGACAGCCTTCCTTATACGAGCAGTACTTC

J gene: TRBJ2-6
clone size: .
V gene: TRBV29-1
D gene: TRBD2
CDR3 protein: CSVVAGGHSAGANVLTF
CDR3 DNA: TGCAGCGTTGTGGCGGGGGGGCACTCGGCTGGGGCCAACGTCCTGACTTTC

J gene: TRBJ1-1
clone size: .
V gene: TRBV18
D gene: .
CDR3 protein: CASSTGENTEAFF
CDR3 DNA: TGTGCCAGCTCAACGGGGGAGAACACTGAAGCTTTCTTT

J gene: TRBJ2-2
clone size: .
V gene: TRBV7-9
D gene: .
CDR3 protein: CASSFTGTGELFF
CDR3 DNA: TGTGCCAGCAGCTTCACGGGCACCGGGGAGCTGTTTTTT

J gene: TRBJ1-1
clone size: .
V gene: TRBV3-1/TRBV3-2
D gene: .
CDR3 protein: CASSPRGLNTEAFF
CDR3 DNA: TGTGCCAGCAGCCCCAGAGGGCTGAACACTGAAGCTTTCTTT

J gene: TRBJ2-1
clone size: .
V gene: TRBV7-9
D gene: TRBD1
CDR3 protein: CASSQSSGGTGGQNEQFF
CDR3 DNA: TGTGCCAGCAGCCAATCTTCCGGGGGGACAGGGGGCCAGAATGAGCAGTTCTTC

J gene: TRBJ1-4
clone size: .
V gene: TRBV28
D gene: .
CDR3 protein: CASMGQAGLFF
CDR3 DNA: TGTGCCAGCATGGGACAAGCCGGACTGTTTTTT

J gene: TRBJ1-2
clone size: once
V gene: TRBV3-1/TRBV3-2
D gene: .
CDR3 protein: CASSQDPTRGYTF
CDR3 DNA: TGTGCCAGCAGCCAAGACCCTACCCGGGGCTACACCTTC

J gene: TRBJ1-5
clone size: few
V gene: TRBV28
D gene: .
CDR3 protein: CASRGPSNQPQHF
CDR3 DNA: TGTGCCAGCAGGGGGCCTAGCAATCAGCCCCAGCATTTT

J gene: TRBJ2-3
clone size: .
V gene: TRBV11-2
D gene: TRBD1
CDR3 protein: CASSVPGQGYTGTQYF
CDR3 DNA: TGTGCCAGCAGCGTCCCGGGACAGGGGTACACAGGTACGCAGTATTTT

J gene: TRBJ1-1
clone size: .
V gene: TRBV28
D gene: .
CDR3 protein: CASSLRETEAFF
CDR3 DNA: TGTGCCAGCAGTCTCCGCGAGACTGAAGCTTTCTTT

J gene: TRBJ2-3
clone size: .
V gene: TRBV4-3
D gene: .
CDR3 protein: CASSQDLLAATQYF
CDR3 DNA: TGCGCCAGCAGCCAAGATTTACTAGCAGCTACGCAGTATTTT

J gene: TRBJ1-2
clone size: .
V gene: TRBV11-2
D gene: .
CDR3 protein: CASSSLGRDVGYTF
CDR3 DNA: TGTGCCAGCAGCTCCCTCGGCAGGGATGTTGGCTACACCTTC

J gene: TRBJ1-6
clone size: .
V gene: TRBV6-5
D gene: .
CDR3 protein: CASSYSRGGDSPLHF
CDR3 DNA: TGTGCCAGCAGTTACTCAAGAGGGGGTGACTCACCCCTCCACTTT

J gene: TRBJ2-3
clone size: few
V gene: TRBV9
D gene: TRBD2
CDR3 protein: CASSVAGLAGGPLDTQYF
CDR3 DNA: TGTGCCAGCAGCGTCGCGGGCCTAGCGGGGGGGCCTTTAGATACGCAGTATTTT

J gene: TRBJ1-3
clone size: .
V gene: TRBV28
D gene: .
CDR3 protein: CASQKGPSGNTIYF
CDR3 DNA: TGTGCCAGCCAAAAGGGGCCCTCTGGAAACACCATATATTTT

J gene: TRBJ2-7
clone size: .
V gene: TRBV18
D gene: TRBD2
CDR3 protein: CASSPPGLAGVYEQYF
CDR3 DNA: TGTGCCAGCTCACCACCTGGACTAGCGGGGGTATACGAGCAGTACTTC

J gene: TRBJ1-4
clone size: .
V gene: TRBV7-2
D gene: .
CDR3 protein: CASTPSLAGEKLFF
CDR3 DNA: TGTGCCAGCACCCCAAGTCTCGCGGGTGAAAAACTGTTTTTT

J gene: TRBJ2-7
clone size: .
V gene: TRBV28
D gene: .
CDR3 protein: CATAGNRYEQYF
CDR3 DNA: TGTGCCACCGCAGGGAATAGGTACGAGCAGTACTTC

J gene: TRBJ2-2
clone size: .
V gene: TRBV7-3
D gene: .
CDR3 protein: CASSPRGTNTGELFF
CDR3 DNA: TGTGCCAGCAGCCCTCGGGGAACGAACACCGGGGAGCTGTTTTTT

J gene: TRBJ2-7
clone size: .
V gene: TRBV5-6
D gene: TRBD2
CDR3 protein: CASSWISGGGSEQYF
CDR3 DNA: TGTGCCAGCAGCTGGATTAGCGGGGGAGGGAGCGAGCAGTACTTC

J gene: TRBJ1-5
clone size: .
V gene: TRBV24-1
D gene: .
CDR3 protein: CATSDSGRQPQHF
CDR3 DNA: TGTGCCACCAGTGATTCAGGTCGGCAGCCCCAGCATTTT

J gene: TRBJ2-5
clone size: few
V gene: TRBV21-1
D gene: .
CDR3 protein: CASSKDWPSGGVRETQYF
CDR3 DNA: TGTGCCAGCAGCAAAGACTGGCCTAGCGGGGGGGTGAGAGAGACCCAGTACTTC

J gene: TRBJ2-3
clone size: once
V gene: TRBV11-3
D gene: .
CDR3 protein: CASSLGGDTQYF
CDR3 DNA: TGTGCCAGCAGCTTGGGAGGAGATACGCAGTATTTT

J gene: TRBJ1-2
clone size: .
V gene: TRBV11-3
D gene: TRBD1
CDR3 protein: CASSQIRGTGKFYGYTF
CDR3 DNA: TGTGCCAGCAGCCAAATCCGGGGGACAGGAAAATTCTATGGCTACACCTTC

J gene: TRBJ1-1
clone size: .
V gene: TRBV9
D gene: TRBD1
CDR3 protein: CASSSRQGSTEAFF
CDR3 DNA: TGTGCCAGCAGCTCGCGACAGGGATCGACTGAAGCTTTCTTT

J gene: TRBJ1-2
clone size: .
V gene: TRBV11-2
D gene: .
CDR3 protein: CASSFMGRLGYTF
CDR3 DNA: TGTGCCAGCAGCTTTATGGGGCGTTTAGGCTACACCTTC

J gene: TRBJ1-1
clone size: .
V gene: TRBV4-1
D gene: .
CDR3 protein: CASSRSGAGDTEAFF
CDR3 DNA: TGCGCCAGCAGCCGGTCAGGGGCGGGGGACACTGAAGCTTTCTTT

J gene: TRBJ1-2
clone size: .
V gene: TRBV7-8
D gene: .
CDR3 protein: CASSPGTPFNYGYTF
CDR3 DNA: TGTGCCAGCAGCCCGGGGACACCGTTTAACTATGGCTACACCTTC

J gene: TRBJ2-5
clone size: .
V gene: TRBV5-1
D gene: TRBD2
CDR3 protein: CASSPGTSGFQETQYF
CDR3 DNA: TGCGCCAGCAGCCCCGGGACTAGCGGGTTTCAAGAGACCCAGTACTTC

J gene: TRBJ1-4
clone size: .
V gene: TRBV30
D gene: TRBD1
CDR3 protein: CAWSAGQGVEKLFF
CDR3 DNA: TGTGCCTGGAGCGCCGGACAGGGAGTTGAAAAACTGTTTTTT

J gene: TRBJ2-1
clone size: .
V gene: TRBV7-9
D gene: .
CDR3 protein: CASSSRGGANLWNEQFF
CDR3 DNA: TGTGCCAGCAGCTCTCGAGGGGGGGCCAATTTGTGGAATGAGCAGTTCTTC

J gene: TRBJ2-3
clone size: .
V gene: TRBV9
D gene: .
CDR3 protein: CASSPTEDTQYF
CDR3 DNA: TGTGCCAGCAGCCCTACCGAGGATACGCAGTATTTT

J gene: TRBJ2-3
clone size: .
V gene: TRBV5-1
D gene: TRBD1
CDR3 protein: CASSFGQGAPDTQYF
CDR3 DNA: TGCGCCAGCAGCTTCGGACAGGGGGCCCCAGATACGCAGTATTTT

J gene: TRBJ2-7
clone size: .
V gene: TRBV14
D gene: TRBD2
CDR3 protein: CASSGGVEQYF
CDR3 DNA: TGTGCCAGCAGCGGGGGGGTCGAGCAGTACTTC

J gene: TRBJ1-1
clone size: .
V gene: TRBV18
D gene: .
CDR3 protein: CASSPSGVMNTEAFF
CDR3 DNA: TGTGCCAGCTCACCATCAGGGGTCATGAACACTGAAGCTTTCTTT

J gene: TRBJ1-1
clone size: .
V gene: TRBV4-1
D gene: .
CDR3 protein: CASSHMNSEAFF
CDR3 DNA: TGCGCCAGCAGCCACATGAATAGTGAAGCTTTCTTT

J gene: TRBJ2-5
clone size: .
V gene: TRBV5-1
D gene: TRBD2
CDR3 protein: CASRPRLAGGQETQYF
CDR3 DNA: TGCGCCAGCAGGCCCAGACTAGCGGGGGGGCAAGAGACCCAGTACTTC

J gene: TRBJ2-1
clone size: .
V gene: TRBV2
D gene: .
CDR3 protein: CASRPQTYNEQFF
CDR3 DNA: TGTGCCAGCAGGCCACAGACCTACAATGAGCAGTTCTTC

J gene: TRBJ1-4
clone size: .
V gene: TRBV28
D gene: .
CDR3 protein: CASSPLNRNNEKLFF
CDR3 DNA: TGTGCCAGCAGTCCACTCAACAGGAATAATGAAAAACTGTTTTTT

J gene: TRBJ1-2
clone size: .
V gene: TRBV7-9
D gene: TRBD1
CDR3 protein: CASSLTGGDHGYTF
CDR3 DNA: TGTGCCAGCAGCTTGACAGGGGGCGATCATGGCTACACCTTC

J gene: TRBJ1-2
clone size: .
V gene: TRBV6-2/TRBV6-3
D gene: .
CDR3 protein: CASSPFVRGSYGYTF
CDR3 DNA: TGTGCCAGCAGTCCCTTTGTGCGGGGCTCCTATGGCTACACCTTC